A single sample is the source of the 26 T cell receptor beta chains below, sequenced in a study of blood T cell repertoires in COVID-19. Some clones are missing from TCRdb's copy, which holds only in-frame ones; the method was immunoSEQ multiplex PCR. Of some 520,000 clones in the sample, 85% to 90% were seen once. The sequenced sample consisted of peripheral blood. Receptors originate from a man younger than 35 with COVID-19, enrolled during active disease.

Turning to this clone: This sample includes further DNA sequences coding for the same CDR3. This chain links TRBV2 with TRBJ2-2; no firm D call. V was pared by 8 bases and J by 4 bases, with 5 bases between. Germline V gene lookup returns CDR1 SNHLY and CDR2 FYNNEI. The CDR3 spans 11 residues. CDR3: CASRVTGELFF. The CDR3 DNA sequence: TGTGCCAGCCGAGTCACCGGGGAGCTGTTTTTT.

CDR3 DNA: TGTGCCAGTAGTAGGACAGGGGGCAATGAGCAGTTCTTC. Protein product: CASSRTGGNEQFF. The chain recombines TRBV19 with TRBJ2-1; 10 positions match TRBD1. Germline V gives CDR1 LNHDA, CDR2 SQIVND (reference sequence). V was pared by 4 bases and J by 6 bases, with 0 bases of the junction left unmatched. CDR3 size: 13 residues. Together with reference TRBV19 and TRBJ2-1, the CDR3 gives the full variable domain: DGGITQSPKYLFRKEGQNVTLSCEQNLNHDAMYWYRQDPGQGLRLIYYSQIVNDFQKGDIAEGYSVSREKKESFPLTVTSAQKNPTAFYLCASSRTGGNEQFFGPGTRLTVL.

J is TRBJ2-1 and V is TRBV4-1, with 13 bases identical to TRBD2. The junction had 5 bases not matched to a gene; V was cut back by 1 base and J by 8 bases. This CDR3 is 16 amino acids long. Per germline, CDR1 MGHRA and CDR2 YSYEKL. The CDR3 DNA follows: TGCGCCAGCAGCCAAGTACTAGCGGGGGGGTCCTATGAGCAGTTCTTC. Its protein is CASSQVLAGGSYEQFF.

CDR3 nucleotides: TGTACCCGGGACAGGGGATCCTACGAGCAGTACTTC. The encoded protein is CTRDRGSYEQYF. The rearrangement uses TRBV6-6 and TRBJ2-7, with TRBD1 identical over 10 bases. The CDR3 covers 12 residues. Germline CDR1 is MNHNY and CDR2 is SVGAGI (reference sequence).

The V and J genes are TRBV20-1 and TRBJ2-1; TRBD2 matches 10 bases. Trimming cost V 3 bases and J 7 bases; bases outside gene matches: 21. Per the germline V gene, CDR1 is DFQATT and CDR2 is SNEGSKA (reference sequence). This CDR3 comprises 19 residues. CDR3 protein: CSASTEAGGLRLLINEQFF. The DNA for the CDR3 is TGCAGTGCTAGTACGGAAGCGGGGGGGCTAAGGTTGTTAATAAATGAGCAGTTCTTC.

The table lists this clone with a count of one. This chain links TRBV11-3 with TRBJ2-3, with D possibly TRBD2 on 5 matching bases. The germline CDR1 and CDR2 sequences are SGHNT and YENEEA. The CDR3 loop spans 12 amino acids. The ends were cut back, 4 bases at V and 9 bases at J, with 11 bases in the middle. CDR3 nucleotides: TGTGCCAGCAGCTCCACCCCGGGGACGCAGTATTTT. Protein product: CASSSTPGTQYF.

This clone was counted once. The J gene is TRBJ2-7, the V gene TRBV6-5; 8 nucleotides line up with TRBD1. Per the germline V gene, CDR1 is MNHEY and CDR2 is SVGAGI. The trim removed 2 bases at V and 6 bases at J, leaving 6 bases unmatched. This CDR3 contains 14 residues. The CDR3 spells CASSYTGQGGEQYF. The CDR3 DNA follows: TGTGCCAGCAGTTACACCGGACAGGGTGGCGAGCAGTACTTC.

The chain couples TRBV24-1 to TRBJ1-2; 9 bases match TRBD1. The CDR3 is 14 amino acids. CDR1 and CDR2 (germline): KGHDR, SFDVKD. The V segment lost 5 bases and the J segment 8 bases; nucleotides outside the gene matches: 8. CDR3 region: CATSGQGGKNGYTF. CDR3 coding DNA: TGTGCCACCAGTGGACAGGGGGGCAAGAACGGCTACACCTTC.

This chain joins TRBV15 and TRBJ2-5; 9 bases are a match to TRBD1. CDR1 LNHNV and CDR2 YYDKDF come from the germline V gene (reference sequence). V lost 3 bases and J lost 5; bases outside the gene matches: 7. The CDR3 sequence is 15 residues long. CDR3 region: CATSRGDRAEETQYF. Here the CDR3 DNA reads TGTGCCACCAGCAGGGGGGACAGGGCAGAGGAGACCCAGTACTTC.

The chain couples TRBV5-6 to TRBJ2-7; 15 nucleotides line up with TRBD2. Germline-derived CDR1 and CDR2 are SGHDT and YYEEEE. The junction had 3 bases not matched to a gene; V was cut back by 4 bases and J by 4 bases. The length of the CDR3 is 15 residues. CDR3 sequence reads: CASSKGTSGGYEQYF. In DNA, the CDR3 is TGTGCCAGCAGCAAAGGGACTAGCGGGGGGTACGAGCAGTACTTC. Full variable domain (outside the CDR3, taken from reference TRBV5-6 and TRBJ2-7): DAGVTQSPTHLIKTRGQQVTLRCSPKSGHDTVSWYQQALGQGPQFIFQYYEEEERQRGNFPDRFSGHQFPNYSSELNVNALLLGDSALYLCASSKGTSGGYEQYFGPGTRLTVT.

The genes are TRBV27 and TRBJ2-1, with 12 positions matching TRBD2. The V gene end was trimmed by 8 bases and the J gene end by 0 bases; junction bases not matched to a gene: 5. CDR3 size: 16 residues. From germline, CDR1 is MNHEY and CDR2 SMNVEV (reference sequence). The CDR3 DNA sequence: TGTGCCAGCGCAGAGGGACTAGCGGGCTCCTACAATGAGCAGTTCTTC. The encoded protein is CASAEGLAGSYNEQFF.

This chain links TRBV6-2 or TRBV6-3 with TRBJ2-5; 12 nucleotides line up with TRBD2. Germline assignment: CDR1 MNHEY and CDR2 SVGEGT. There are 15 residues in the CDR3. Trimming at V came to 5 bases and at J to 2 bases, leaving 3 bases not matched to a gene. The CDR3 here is CASSLAGGPQETQYF. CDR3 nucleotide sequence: TGTGCCAGCAGTCTAGCGGGAGGGCCTCAAGAGACCCAGTACTTC.

DNA of the CDR3: TGTGCCAGCAGCCGTAAATTACGGGACAGGGGTGTGGAGACCCAGTACTTC. This codes for CASSRKLRDRGVETQYF. The genes are TRBV3-1 (or the pseudogene TRBV3-2) and TRBJ2-5; 10 bases fit TRBD1. Germline CDR1 and CDR2: LGHDT and YNNKEL (reference sequence). The CDR3 runs 17 residues. V was pared by 4 bases and J by 5 bases, with 13 bases of the junction left unmatched.

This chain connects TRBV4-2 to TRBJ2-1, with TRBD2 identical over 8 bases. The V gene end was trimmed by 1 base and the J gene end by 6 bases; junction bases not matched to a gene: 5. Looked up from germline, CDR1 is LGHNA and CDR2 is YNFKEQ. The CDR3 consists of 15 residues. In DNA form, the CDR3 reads TGTGCCAGCAGCCAAGGCGGGGGGCCCTCCAATGAGCAGTTCTTC. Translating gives CASSQGGGPSNEQFF.

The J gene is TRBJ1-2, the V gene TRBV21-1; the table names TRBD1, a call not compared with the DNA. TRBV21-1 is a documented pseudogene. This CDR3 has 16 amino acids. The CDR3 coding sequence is TGTGCCAGCAGCAAAGAGGGGGTGGGACACTTCTATGGCTACACCTTC. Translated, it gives CASSKEGVGHFYGYTF.

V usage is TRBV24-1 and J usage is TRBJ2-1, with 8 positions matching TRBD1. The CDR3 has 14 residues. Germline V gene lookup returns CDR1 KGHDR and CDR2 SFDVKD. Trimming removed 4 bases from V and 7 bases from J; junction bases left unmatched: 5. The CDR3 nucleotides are TGTGCCACCAGTGACCCGACAGGGGTTAATGAGCAGTTCTTC. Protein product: CATSDPTGVNEQFF.

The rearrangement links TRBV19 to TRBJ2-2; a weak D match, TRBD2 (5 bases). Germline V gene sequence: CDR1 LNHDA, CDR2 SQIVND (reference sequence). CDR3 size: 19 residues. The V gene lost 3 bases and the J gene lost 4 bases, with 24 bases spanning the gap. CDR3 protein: CASSIVGIAMDHRTGELFF. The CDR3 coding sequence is TGTGCCAGTAGTATCGTCGGGATAGCCATGGACCATCGCACCGGGGAGCTGTTTTTT.

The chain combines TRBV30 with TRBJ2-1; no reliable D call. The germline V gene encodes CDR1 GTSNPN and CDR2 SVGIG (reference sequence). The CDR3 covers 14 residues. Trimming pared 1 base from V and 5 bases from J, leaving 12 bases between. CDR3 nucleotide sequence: TGTGCCTGGAGTGAGGCTAGTTTGAACAATGAGCAGTTCTTC. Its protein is CAWSEASLNNEQFF.

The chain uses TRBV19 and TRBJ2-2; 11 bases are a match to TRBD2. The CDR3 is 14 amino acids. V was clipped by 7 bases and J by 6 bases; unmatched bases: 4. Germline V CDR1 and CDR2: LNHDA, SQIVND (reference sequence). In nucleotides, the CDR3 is TGTGCCAGTACGGGGACTAGCGGCGCCGGGGAGCTGTTTTTT. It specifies CASTGTSGAGELFF.

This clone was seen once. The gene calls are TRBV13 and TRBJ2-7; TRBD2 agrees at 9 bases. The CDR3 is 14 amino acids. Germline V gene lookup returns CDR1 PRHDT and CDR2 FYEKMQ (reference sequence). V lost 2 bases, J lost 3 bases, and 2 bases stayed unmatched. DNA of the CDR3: TGTGCCAGCAGCTTAAAGCGGGGGGTCTACGAGCAGTACTTC. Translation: CASSLKRGVYEQYF. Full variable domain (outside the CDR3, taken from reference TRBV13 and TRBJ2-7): AAGVIQSPRHLIKEKRETATLKCYPIPRHDTVYWYQQGPGQDPQFLISFYEKMQSDKGSIPDRFSAQQFSDYHSELNMSSLELGDSALYFCASSLKRGVYEQYFGPGTRLTVT.

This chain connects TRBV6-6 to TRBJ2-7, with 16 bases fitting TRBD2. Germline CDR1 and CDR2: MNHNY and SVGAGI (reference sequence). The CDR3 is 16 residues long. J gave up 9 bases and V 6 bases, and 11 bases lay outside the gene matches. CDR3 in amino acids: CASSPAGTSGGAVQYF. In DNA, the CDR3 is TGTGCCAGCAGCCCCGCGGGGACTAGCGGGGGGGCGGTGCAGTACTTC.

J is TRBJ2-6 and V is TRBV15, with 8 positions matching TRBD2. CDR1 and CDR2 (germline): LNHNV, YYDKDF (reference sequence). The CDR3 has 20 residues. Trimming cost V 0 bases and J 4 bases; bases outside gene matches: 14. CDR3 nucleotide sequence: TGTGCCACCAGCAGAGAAGGCCCTCTCGGGGGGGCCGAGGGGGCCAACGTCCTGACTTTC. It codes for CATSREGPLGGAEGANVLTF.

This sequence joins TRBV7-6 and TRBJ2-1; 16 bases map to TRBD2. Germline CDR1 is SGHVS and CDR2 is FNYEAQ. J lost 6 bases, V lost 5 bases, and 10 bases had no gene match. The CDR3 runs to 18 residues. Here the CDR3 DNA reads TGTGCCAGCAGCCCGGGGACTAGCGGGGGGGGACTCCGCAATGAGCAGTTCTTC. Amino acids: CASSPGTSGGGLRNEQFF.

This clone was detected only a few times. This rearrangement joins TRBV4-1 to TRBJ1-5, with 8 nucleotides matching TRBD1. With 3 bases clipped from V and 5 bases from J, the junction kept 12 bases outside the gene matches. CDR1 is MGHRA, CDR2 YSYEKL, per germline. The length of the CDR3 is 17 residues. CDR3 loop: CASSHHKGQVRDQPQHF. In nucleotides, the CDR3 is TGCGCCAGCAGCCACCATAAGGGACAGGTACGCGATCAGCCCCAGCATTTT.

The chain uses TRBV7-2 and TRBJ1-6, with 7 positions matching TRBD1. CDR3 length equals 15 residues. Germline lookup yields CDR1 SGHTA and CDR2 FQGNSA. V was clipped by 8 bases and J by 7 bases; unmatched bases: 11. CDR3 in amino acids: CASQGGRGWNSPLHF. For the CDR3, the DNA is TGTGCCAGCCAAGGGGGCAGGGGGTGGAATTCACCCCTCCACTTT.

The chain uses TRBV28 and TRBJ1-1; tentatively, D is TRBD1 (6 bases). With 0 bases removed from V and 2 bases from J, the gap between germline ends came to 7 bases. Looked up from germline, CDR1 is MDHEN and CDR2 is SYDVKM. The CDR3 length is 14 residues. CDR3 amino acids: CASSLWTGNTEAFF. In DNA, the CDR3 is TGTGCCAGCAGTTTATGGACAGGCAACACTGAAGCTTTCTTT. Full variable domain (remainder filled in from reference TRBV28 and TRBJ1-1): DVKVTQSSRYLVKRTGEKVFLECVQDMDHENMFWYRQDPGLGLRLIYFSYDVKMKEKGDIPEGYSVSREKKERFSLILESASTNQTSMYLCASSLWTGNTEAFFGQGTRLTVV.